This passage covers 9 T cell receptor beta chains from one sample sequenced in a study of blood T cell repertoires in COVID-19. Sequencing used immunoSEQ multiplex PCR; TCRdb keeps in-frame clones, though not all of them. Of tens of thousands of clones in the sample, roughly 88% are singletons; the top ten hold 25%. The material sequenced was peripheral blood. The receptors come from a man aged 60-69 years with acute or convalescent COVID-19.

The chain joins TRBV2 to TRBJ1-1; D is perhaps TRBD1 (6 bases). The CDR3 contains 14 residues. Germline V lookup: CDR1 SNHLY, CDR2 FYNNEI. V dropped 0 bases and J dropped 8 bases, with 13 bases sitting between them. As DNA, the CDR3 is TGTGCCAGCAGTGAAGCCCCGGACAGATACGAAGCTTTCTTT. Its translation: CASSEAPDRYEAFF.

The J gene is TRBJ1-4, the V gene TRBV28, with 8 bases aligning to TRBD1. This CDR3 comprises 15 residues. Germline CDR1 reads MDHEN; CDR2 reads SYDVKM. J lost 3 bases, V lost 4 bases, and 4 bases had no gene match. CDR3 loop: CASSSTGGSNEKLFF. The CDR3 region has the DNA TGTGCCAGCAGTTCAACAGGGGGTTCTAATGAAAAACTGTTTTTT.

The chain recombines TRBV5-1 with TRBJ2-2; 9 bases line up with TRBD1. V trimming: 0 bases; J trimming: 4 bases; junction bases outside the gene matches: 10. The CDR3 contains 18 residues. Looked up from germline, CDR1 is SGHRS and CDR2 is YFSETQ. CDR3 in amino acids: CASSLVPVRQGVTGELFF. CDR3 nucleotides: TGCGCCAGCAGCTTGGTGCCCGTCCGACAGGGGGTCACCGGGGAGCTGTTTTTT.

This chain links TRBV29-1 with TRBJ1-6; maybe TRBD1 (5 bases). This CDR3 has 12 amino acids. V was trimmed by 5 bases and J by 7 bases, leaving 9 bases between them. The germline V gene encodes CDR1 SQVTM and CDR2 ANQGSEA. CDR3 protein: CSVRQGNSPLHF. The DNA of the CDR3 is TGCAGCGTTCGGCAGGGAAATTCACCCCTCCACTTT.

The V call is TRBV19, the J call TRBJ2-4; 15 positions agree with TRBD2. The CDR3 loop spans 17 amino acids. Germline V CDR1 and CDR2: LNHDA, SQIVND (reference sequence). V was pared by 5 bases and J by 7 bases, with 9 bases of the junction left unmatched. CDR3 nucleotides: TGTGCCAGTAGTGCCAAAGGACTAGCGGGGGGGCGGAACATTCAGTACTTC. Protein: CASSAKGLAGGRNIQYF.

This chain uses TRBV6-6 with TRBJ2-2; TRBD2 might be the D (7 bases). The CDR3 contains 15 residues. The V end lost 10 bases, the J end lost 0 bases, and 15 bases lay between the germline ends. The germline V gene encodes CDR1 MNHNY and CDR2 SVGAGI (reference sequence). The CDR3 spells CATKGGGSNTGELFF. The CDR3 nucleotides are TGTGCCACTAAAGGGGGGGGCTCGAACACCGGGGAGCTGTTTTTT.

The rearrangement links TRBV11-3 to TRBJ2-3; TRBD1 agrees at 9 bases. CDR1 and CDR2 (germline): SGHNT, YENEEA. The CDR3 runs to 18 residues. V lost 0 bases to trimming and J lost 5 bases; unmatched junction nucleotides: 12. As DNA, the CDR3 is TGTGCCAGCAGCTTAGATTCGCACCCGGGACAGGGTTTAGATACGCAGTATTTT. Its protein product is CASSLDSHPGQGLDTQYF.

The CDR3 DNA reads TGTGCCAGCAGACCAACCCCCGGGACAGCCCAGGGGTCTGGGGCCAACGTCCTGACTTTC. Its protein is CASRPTPGTAQGSGANVLTF. The chain combines TRBV3-1 (or the pseudogene TRBV3-2) with TRBJ2-6; 7 bases agree with TRBD1. The CDR3 length is 20 residues. V lost 6 bases and J lost 1; bases outside the gene matches: 18. Germline V gene sequence: CDR1 LGHDT, CDR2 YNNKEL (reference sequence).

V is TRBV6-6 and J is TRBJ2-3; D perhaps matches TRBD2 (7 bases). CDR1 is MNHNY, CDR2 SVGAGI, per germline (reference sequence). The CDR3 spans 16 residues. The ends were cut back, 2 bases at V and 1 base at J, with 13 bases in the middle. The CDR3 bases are TGTGCCAGCAGTTACCGGGGGGCCCTGGGCACAGATACGCAGTATTTT. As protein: CASSYRGALGTDTQYF.